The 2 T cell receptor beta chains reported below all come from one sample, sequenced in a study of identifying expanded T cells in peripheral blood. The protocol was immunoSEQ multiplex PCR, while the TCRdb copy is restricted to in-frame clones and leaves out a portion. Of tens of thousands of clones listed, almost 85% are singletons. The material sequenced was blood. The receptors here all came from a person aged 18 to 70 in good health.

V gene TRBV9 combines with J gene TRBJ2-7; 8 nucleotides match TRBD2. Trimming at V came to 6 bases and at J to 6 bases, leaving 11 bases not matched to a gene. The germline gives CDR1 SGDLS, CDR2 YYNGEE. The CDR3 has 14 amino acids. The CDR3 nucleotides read TGTGCCAGCACCCGGGGGGGGGCTACGGGCGAGCAGTACTTC. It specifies CASTRGGATGEQYF.

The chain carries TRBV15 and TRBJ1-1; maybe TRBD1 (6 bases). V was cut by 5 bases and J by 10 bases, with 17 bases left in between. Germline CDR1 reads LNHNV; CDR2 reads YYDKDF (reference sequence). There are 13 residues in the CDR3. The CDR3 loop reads CATSRSQGGGAFF. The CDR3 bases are TGTGCCACCAGCCGAAGTCAAGGGGGGGGAGCTTTCTTT.